This T cell receptor beta chain was recovered during a study of blood T cells in healthy people across ages. Trimming shortened V by 3 bases and J by 0 bases, and 8 bases separated the two germline ends. Germline V lookup: CDR1 SGHTA, CDR2 FQGNSA. The CDR3 length is 14 residues. The second PCR ran roughly 6 to 11 cycles with a sample-barcoded 5' primer and J-beta primers. Each CDR3 protein is one row after TCRdb ran MiXCR on the 5' RACE reads. The profile shows about 730,000 distinct CDR3 sequences, roughly 41% of them singletons. Sequences were obtained from blood. The sequence was obtained from a woman aged 55-70 years in good health. The chain carries TRBV7-2 and TRBJ1-2, with D uncertain. CDR3 in DNA: TGTGCCAGCAGCTTTGGAGGACCTAACTATGGCTACACCTTC. Its protein product is CASSFGGPNYGYTF.